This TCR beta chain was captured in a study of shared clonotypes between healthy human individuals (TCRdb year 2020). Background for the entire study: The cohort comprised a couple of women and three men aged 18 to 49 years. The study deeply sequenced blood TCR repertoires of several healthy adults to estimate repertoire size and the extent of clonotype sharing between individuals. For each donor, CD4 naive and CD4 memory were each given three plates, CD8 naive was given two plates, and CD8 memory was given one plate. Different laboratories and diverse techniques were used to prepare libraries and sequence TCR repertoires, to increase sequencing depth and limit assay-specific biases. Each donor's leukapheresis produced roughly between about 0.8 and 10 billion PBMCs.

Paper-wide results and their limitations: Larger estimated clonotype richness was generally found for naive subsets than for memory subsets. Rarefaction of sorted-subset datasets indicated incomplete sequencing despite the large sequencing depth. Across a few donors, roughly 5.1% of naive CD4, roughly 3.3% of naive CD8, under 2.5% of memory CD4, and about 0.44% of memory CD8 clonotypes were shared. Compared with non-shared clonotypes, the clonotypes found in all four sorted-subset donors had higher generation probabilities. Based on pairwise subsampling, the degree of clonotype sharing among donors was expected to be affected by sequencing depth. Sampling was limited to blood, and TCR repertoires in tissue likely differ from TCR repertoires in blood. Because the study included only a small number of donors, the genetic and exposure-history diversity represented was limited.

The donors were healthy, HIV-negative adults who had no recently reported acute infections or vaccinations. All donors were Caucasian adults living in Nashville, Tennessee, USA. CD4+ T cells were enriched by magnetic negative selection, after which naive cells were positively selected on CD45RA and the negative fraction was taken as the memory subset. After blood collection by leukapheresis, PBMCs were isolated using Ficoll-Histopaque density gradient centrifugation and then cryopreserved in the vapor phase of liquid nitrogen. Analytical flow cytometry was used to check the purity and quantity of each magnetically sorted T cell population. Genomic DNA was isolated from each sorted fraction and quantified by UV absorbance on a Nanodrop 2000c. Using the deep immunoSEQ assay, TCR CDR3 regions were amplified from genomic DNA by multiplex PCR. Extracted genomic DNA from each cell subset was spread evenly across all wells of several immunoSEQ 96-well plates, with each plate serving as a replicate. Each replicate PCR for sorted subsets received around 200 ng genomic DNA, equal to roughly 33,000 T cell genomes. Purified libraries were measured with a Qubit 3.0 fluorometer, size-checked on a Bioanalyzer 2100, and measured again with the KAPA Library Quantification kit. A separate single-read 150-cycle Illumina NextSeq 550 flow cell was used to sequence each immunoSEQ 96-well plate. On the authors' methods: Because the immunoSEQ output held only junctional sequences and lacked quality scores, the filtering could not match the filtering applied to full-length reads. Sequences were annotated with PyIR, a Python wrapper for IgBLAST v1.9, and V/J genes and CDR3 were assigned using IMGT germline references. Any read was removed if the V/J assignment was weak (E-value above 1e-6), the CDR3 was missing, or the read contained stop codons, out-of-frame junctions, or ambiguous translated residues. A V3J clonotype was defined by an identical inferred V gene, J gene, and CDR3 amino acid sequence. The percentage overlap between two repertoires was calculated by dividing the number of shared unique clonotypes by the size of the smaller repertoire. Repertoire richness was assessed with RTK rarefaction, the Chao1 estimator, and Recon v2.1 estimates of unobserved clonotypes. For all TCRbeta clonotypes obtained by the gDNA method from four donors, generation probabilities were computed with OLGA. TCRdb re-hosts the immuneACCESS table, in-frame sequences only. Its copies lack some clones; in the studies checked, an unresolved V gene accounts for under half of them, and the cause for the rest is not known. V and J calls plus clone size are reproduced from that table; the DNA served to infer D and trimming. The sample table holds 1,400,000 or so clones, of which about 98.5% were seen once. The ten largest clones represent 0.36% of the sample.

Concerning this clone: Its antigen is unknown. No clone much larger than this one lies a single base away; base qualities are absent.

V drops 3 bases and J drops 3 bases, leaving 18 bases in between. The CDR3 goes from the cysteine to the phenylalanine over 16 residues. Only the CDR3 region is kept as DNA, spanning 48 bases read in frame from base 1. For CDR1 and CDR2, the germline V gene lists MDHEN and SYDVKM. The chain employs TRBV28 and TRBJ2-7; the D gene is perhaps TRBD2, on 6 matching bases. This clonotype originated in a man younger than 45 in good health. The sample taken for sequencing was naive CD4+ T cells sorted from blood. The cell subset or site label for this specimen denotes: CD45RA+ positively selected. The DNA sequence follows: TGTGCCAGCAGTTTTATGGTATCGGGAGCGGACTACGAGCAGTACTTC. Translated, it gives CASSFMVSGADYEQYF.